The 29 T cell receptor beta chains presented below share a single source sample, sequenced in a study of OX40 agonist ivuxolimab in advanced cancers. Assay used: immunoSEQ multiplex PCR; TCRdb lists only in-frame clones, some missing. The profile shows fewer than 55,000 clones, roughly four fifths of them singletons. Source: CD4+ or CD8+ T cells sorted from blood, taken in a trial of the OX40 agonist ivuxolimab. The receptors originated from an adult with an advanced solid tumor such as melanoma, head and neck, liver or kidney cancer.

This chain uses TRBV27 with TRBJ2-3; TRBD2 is a possible D gene (6 bases). The CDR3 contains 17 residues. V shed 4 bases and J shed 1 base, with 18 bases lying between them. Germline CDR1 MNHEY, CDR2 SMNVEV (reference sequence). CDR3 protein: CASSSTGTSFGTDTQYF. Written as DNA, the CDR3 is TGTGCCAGCAGTTCCACTGGGACTTCCTTCGGCACAGATACGCAGTATTTT.

V usage is TRBV28 and J usage is TRBJ2-4, with D possibly TRBD2 on 5 matching bases. V lost 6 bases and J lost 0, with 12 bases in between. This CDR3 comprises 15 residues. The germline V gene has CDR1 MDHEN and CDR2 SYDVKM. CDR3 in DNA: TGTGCCAGCAGCCTATTCGGACTAGCCAAAAACATTCAGTACTTC. Its translation is CASSLFGLAKNIQYF. The whole variable domain, filled in from reference TRBV28 and TRBJ2-4, reads DVKVTQSSRYLVKRTGEKVFLECVQDMDHENMFWYRQDPGLGLRLIYFSYDVKMKEKGDIPEGYSVSREKKERFSLILESASTNQTSMYLCASSLFGLAKNIQYFGAGTRLSVL.

Worth noting for this clone: Germline and junction disagree at one end, which may indicate a read error. The rearrangement links TRBV6-1 to TRBJ1-2; 7 bases fit TRBD1. The CDR3 covers 14 residues. Germline V gene sequence: CDR1 MNHNS, CDR2 SASEGT. The CDR3 sequence is CASSPGQANHGYTF. In DNA form, the CDR3 reads TGTGCCAGCAGCCCCGGACAGGCTAACCATGGCTACACCTTC.

CDR3 nucleotides: TGTGCCATCAGTCAAGCCTCTGGAAACACCATATATTTT. This sequence encodes CAISQASGNTIYF. The V call is TRBV10-3, the J call TRBJ1-3; D gene unclear. Trimming shortened V by 5 bases and J by 0 bases, and 5 bases separated the two germline ends. The CDR3 extends over 13 amino acids. CDR1 is ENHRY, CDR2 SYGVKD, per germline.

CDR3 sequence (DNA): TGTGCCTCGGGAGGCGGGGGCAGCACAGATACGCAGTATTTT. Translating it yields CASGGGGSTDTQYF. The gene calls are TRBV6-5 and TRBJ2-3; a weak D match, TRBD2 (7 bases). The CDR3 is 14 residues long. Germline-derived CDR1 and CDR2 are MNHEY and SVGAGI. V was cut by 11 bases and J by 0 bases, with 15 bases left in between.

V gene TRBV5-3 combines with J gene TRBJ2-3; 7 bases agree with TRBD1. TRBV5-3 is an ORF; its function is uncertain. With 5 bases clipped from V and 0 bases from J, the junction kept 6 bases outside the gene matches. CDR3 length: 15 residues. CDR3 protein: CARSHDRDSTDTQYF. DNA for the CDR3: TGTGCCAGAAGTCACGACAGGGATAGCACAGATACGCAGTATTTT.

The sample holds a few counts of this clone. The chain employs TRBV18 and TRBJ2-3, with TRBD1 matching over 9 bases. The CDR3 has 17 residues. V lost 4 bases, J lost 1 base, and 9 bases stayed unmatched. CDR1 and CDR2 from the germline V gene are KGHSH and LQKENI. Here the CDR3 reads CASSLSGQGTGTDTQYF. In DNA, the CDR3 is TGTGCCAGCTCACTGTCGGGACAGGGAACCGGCACAGATACGCAGTATTTT.

The V gene is TRBV14, the J gene TRBJ2-5; D uncertain. The germline V gene encodes CDR1 SGHDN and CDR2 FVKESK. V shed 1 base and J shed 3 bases, with 12 bases lying between them. The CDR3 has 15 amino acids. The CDR3 protein is CASSQGSLWKETQYF. The CDR3 bases are TGTGCCAGCAGCCAAGGAAGCCTCTGGAAAGAGACCCAGTACTTC.

V is TRBV5-1 and J is TRBJ2-7; 10 nucleotides agree with TRBD1. The junction had 14 bases not matched to a gene; V was cut back by 7 bases and J by 4 bases. CDR1 is SGHRS, CDR2 YFSETQ, per germline. The CDR3 runs to 16 residues. CDR3 in amino acids: CASGFAPDRGKYEQYF. The CDR3 DNA reads TGCGCCAGCGGATTCGCTCCGGACAGGGGGAAATACGAGCAGTACTTC.

This chain joins TRBV4-2 and TRBJ2-2; D is tentatively TRBD1 or TRBD2 (5 bases each). CDR3 length equals 15 residues. CDR1 LGHNA and CDR2 YNFKEQ come from the germline V gene. V lost 1 base and J lost 4, with 10 bases in between. CDR3 amino acids: CASSQVSGGTGELFF. As DNA, the CDR3 is TGTGCCAGCAGCCAAGTTTCTGGGGGCACCGGGGAGCTGTTTTTT.

This chain links TRBV4-2 with TRBJ2-7; D may correspond to TRBD1 or TRBD2 (5 bases each). Germline V lookup: CDR1 LGHNA, CDR2 YNFKEQ. Trimming shortened V by 0 bases and J by 2 bases, and 11 bases separated the two germline ends. The CDR3 has 15 residues. CDR3 loop: CASSQDARGTYEQYF. CDR3 sequence (DNA): TGTGCCAGCAGCCAAGATGCCCGGGGCACCTACGAGCAGTACTTC.

The genes are TRBV10-3 and TRBJ2-3; D is possibly TRBD2 (5 bases). V gave up 2 bases and J gave up 9 bases, with 18 bases separating them. CDR1 ENHRY and CDR2 SYGVKD come from the germline V gene. This CDR3 comprises 15 residues. CDR3 loop: CAISEPGGLPGTQYF. The CDR3 DNA is TGTGCCATCAGTGAGCCGGGCGGGCTCCCCGGGACGCAGTATTTT.

The gene calls are TRBV5-1 and TRBJ2-7, with 8 bases identical to TRBD1. Germline-derived CDR1 and CDR2 are SGHRS and YFSETQ. Losses at the gene ends were 3 bases for V and 4 bases for J; bases not matched to a gene: 3. The CDR3 consists of 13 residues. The CDR3 is CASSSGTGYEQYF. The CDR3 region has the DNA TGCGCCAGCAGCTCTGGGACAGGTTACGAGCAGTACTTC.

This chain joins TRBV28 and TRBJ2-7; D is undetermined. The V end lost 7 bases, the J end lost 1 base, and 5 bases lay between the germline ends. CDR3 length: 11 residues. CDR1 and CDR2 (germline): MDHEN, SYDVKM. The CDR3 region is CASTRSYEQYF. Here the CDR3 DNA reads TGTGCCAGCACCAGATCCTACGAGCAGTACTTC. Supplemented by reference TRBV28 and TRBJ2-7, the full variable domain reads DVKVTQSSRYLVKRTGEKVFLECVQDMDHENMFWYRQDPGLGLRLIYFSYDVKMKEKGDIPEGYSVSREKKERFSLILESASTNQTSMYLCASTRSYEQYFGPGTRLTVT.

The chain combines TRBV7-6 with TRBJ2-6; a possible D gene is TRBD2 (5 bases). CDR3 length: 13 residues. Germline values: CDR1 SGHVS, CDR2 FNYEAQ. The CDR3 is CASRGSGANVLTF. The CDR3 nucleotides are TGTGCGAGCCGGGGCTCTGGGGCCAACGTCCTGACTTTC.

This clone was detected a few times. The V call is TRBV11-2, the J call TRBJ2-3, with 10 bases matching TRBD1. CDR1 and CDR2 (germline): SGHAT, FQNNGV. This CDR3 contains 16 residues. The V and J ends lost 3 bases and 1 base, in that order; junction bases with no gene match: 4. CDR3: CASSFSGTGGTDTQYF. In DNA form, the CDR3 reads TGTGCCAGCAGCTTTTCCGGGACAGGGGGCACAGATACGCAGTATTTT.

This chain connects TRBV6-5 to TRBJ1-4; 7 nucleotides align to TRBD1. The CDR3 is made up of 14 amino acids. Germline trimming cut 6 bases from V and 3 bases from J; bases unmatched to any gene: 4. CDR1 and CDR2 from the germline V gene are MNHEY and SVGAGI. The CDR3 sequence is CASRKQGSNEKLFF. CDR3 DNA: TGTGCCAGCAGAAAACAGGGGTCTAATGAAAAACTGTTTTTT.

The gene calls are TRBV18 and TRBJ2-3; 7 bases align to TRBD1. The J segment lost 4 bases and the V segment lost 4 bases, leaving 5 bases of the junction unmatched. This CDR3 has 14 amino acids. Germline CDR1 KGHSH, CDR2 LQKENI. For the CDR3, the DNA is TGTGCCAGCTCACACCTCGACAGGGCAGATACGCAGTATTTT. Translation gives CASSHLDRADTQYF.

This chain connects TRBV27 to TRBJ2-1, with 11 bases identical to TRBD2. After removal of 6 bases from V and 5 bases from J, the junction contained 0 bases not matched to a gene. CDR1 and CDR2 (germline): MNHEY, SMNVEV (reference sequence). The CDR3 consists of 13 residues. CDR3 in DNA: TGTGCCAGCAGGGGACTAGCGGACAATGAGCAGTTCTTC. Its translation: CASRGLADNEQFF.

The chain employs TRBV19 and TRBJ2-7; 8 bases line up with TRBD1. Germline CDR1 and CDR2: LNHDA and SQIVND (reference sequence). With 1 base clipped from V and 5 bases from J, the junction kept 4 bases outside the gene matches. The CDR3 totals 14 residues. Written as DNA, the CDR3 is TGTGCCAGTAGTATAGGGACAGGGTACGACGAGCAGTACTTC. Protein sequence: CASSIGTGYDEQYF. The full variable domain, completed using reference TRBV19 and TRBJ2-7, is DGGITQSPKYLFRKEGQNVTLSCEQNLNHDAMYWYRQDPGQGLRLIYYSQIVNDFQKGDIAEGYSVSREKKESFPLTVTSAQKNPTAFYLCASSIGTGYDEQYFGPGTRLTVT.

V usage is TRBV21-1 and J usage is TRBJ1-5. TRBV21-1 is designated a pseudogene. The CDR3 loop spans 17 amino acids. DNA of the CDR3: TGTGCCAGCAGCAAATCGGGGGCAGGGGATAGCAATCAGCCCCAGCATTTT. This gives the protein CASSKSGAGDSNQPQHF.

The gene calls are TRBV6-5 and TRBJ2-7, with D perhaps matching TRBD1 or TRBD2 (6 bases each). Germline values: CDR1 MNHEY, CDR2 SVGAGI. V was trimmed by 1 base and J by 3 bases, leaving 13 bases between them. The CDR3 totals 15 residues. In nucleotides, the CDR3 is TGTGCCAGCAGTTACTTTCTGCGGGACAACTACGAGCAGTACTTC. As protein: CASSYFLRDNYEQYF.

The chain employs TRBV19 and TRBJ2-2; 7 bases fit TRBD1. The V gene end was trimmed by 4 bases and the J gene end by 4 bases; junction bases not matched to a gene: 9. The CDR3 contains 16 residues. Germline CDR1 LNHDA, CDR2 SQIVND (reference sequence). This CDR3 reads CASSTGQVFGTGELFF. The CDR3 bases are TGTGCCAGTAGTACCGGACAGGTTTTCGGCACCGGGGAGCTGTTTTTT.

The chain links TRBV19 to TRBJ1-4; D may be TRBD1 (6 bases). Germline assignment: CDR1 LNHDA and CDR2 SQIVND (reference sequence). The CDR3 has 15 amino acids. V shed 3 bases and J shed 7 bases, with 15 bases lying between them. DNA of the CDR3: TGTGCCAGTAGTATTGGTACAGGGAGTGGTGAAAAACTGTTTTTT. Translated: CASSIGTGSGEKLFF.

In its sample, this clone was seen once. The V gene is TRBV5-1, the J gene TRBJ2-5; 7 bases align to TRBD1. Unmatched junction bases numbered 6, after V lost 0 bases and J lost 1 base. In germline, CDR1 is SGHRS, CDR2 YFSETQ. This CDR3 contains 16 residues. Here the CDR3 reads CASSLGGQTFQETQYF. For the CDR3, the DNA is TGCGCCAGCAGCTTGGGGGGACAGACCTTCCAAGAGACCCAGTACTTC.

This chain uses TRBV9 with TRBJ1-5, with D perhaps TRBD1 (6 bases). Germline assignment: CDR1 SGDLS and CDR2 YYNGEE. The CDR3 contains 17 residues. Trimming pared 0 bases from V and 0 bases from J, leaving 13 bases between. The DNA of the CDR3 is TGTGCCAGCAGCGTAGGAAAAGGGGGGCATAGCAATCAGCCCCAGCATTTT. It encodes CASSVGKGGHSNQPQHF.

This chain connects TRBV10-3 to TRBJ2-5; D ambiguous. V lost 4 bases and J lost 7, with 13 bases in between. This CDR3 region has 13 residues. The V gene's germline CDR1 is ENHRY and CDR2 SYGVKD. For the CDR3, the DNA is TGTGCCATCAGTGTGGTCGGAAAGGGGACCCAGTACTTC. Translating gives CAISVVGKGTQYF.

This rearrangement joins TRBV11-2 to TRBJ1-4, with a possible D match to TRBD1 (5 bases). This CDR3 has 15 residues. The V end lost 0 bases, the J end lost 7 bases, and 12 bases lay between the germline ends. Germline V gene data show CDR1 as SGHAT and CDR2 as FQNNGV. The CDR3 loop reads CASSLDRTGFEKLFF. The CDR3 DNA is TGTGCCAGCAGCTTAGATAGAACAGGTTTTGAAAAACTGTTTTTT.

This clone was seen only a few times. The chain employs TRBV5-4 and TRBJ1-2, with D unresolved. V was clipped by 6 bases and J by 7 bases, with 16 bases between them. Germline V lookup: CDR1 SGHNT, CDR2 YYREEE (reference sequence). CDR3 size: 13 residues. CDR3 DNA: TGTGCCAGCACCCAAAGGGTAGATATTGGCTACACCTTC. Translation: CASTQRVDIGYTF. The whole variable domain, remainder taken from reference TRBV5-4 and TRBJ1-2, is ETGVTQSPTHLIKTRGQQVTLRCSSQSGHNTVSWYQQALGQGPQFIFQYYREEENGRGNFPPRFSGLQFPNYSSELNVNALELDDSALYLCASTQRVDIGYTFGSGTRLTVV.